A single sample gave rise to the 10 T cell receptor beta chains below, sequenced in a study of CD8 T cells in ankylosing spondylitis. TCRdb used MiXCR to reprocess the 5' RACE reads, holding one entry per CDR3 protein. Counted here are 380,000 or so distinct CDR3 sequences, roughly 20% occurring once; the ten biggest clones make up around 13%. Sample: blood, either unsorted or a sorted T cell fraction (not recorded which). All receptors come from a male donor with ankylosing spondylitis or in good health (not recorded which).

This clonotype was recorded a few times. The genes are TRBV20-1 and TRBJ2-2; either TRBD1 or TRBD2 may fit D (6 bases each). The V end lost 2 bases, the J end lost 1 base, and 14 bases lay between the germline ends. The CDR3 sequence is 16 residues long. CDR1 is DFQATT, CDR2 SNEGSKA, per germline (reference sequence). CDR3 in amino acids: CSARWAGHMNTGELFF. The CDR3, as DNA: TGCAGTGCTAGATGGGCGGGACACATGAACACCGGGGAGCTGTTTTTT.

The chain couples TRBV5-1 to TRBJ2-1, with TRBD2 as a possible D gene (6 bases). Trimming left V 4 bases short and J 7 bases short, with 18 bases between. The CDR3 contains 15 residues. Germline loops: CDR1 SGHRS, CDR2 YFSETQ. The CDR3 coding sequence is TGCGCCAGCAGCCCTGAGCCGGGAGAGTGGAATGAGCAGTTCTTC. Translated, it gives CASSPEPGEWNEQFF.

This clonotype was detected only a few times. This chain uses TRBV20-1 with TRBJ2-5; tentative D call: TRBD1 (6 bases). Looked up from germline, CDR1 is DFQATT and CDR2 is SNEGSKA (reference sequence). The CDR3 is made up of 19 amino acids. V was pared by 6 bases and J by 0 bases, with 29 bases between. The CDR3 reads CSAKTAAKPQTGNQETQYF. CDR3 in DNA: TGCAGTGCCAAGACAGCAGCAAAACCGCAGACAGGCAACCAAGAGACCCAGTACTTC.

The chain is built from TRBV6-5 and TRBJ2-3; the D call may be TRBD1 or TRBD2 (5 bases each). The germline gives CDR1 MNHEY, CDR2 SVGAGI. This CDR3 contains 16 residues. V was shortened by 2 bases and J by 5 bases, with 17 bases between the two germline ends. CDR3 sequence: CASSYRDPGDGDTQYF. The CDR3 nucleotides are TGTGCCAGCAGTTACCGGGACCCCGGGGATGGAGATACGCAGTATTTT.

This chain's CDR3 is CSAREQIRVRGSYNEQFF. CDR3 DNA: TGCAGTGCTAGAGAGCAAATCAGGGTTCGCGGTTCCTACAATGAGCAGTTCTTC. The rearrangement joins TRBV20-1 to TRBJ2-1, with D perhaps matching TRBD1 (5 bases). CDR1 and CDR2 (germline): DFQATT, SNEGSKA (reference sequence). CDR3 size: 18 residues. V was clipped by 0 bases and J by 1 base, with 19 bases between them.

This chain joins TRBV14 and TRBJ2-1, with TRBD1 matching 8 bases. This CDR3 contains 14 residues. V lost 3 bases to trimming and J lost 8 bases; unmatched junction nucleotides: 6. From germline, CDR1 is SGHDN and CDR2 FVKESK. In DNA, the CDR3 is TGTGCCAGCAGCCATCGGACAGGGTGGGATGAGCAGTTCTTC. Its protein product is CASSHRTGWDEQFF. The complete variable domain, with remaining parts taken from reference TRBV14 and TRBJ2-1, reads EAGVTQFPSHSVIEKGQTVTLRCDPISGHDNLYWYRRVMGKEIKFLLHFVKESKQDESGMPNNRFLAERTGGTYSTLKVQPAELEDSGVYFCASSHRTGWDEQFFGPGTRLTVL.

This clonotype was found a few times. The V call is TRBV5-4, the J call TRBJ2-3; the match to TRBD1 covers 10 bases. The junction had 17 bases not matched to a gene; V was cut back by 3 bases and J by 4 bases. The CDR3 has 19 amino acids. Germline V gene lookup returns CDR1 SGHNT and CDR2 YYREEE (reference sequence). The CDR3: CASSSYPGTGAPGSDTQYF. The CDR3 DNA reads as TGTGCCAGCAGCTCCTATCCCGGGACAGGGGCCCCTGGCTCAGATACGCAGTATTTT. Full variable domain (remainder filled in from reference TRBV5-4 and TRBJ2-3): ETGVTQSPTHLIKTRGQQVTLRCSSQSGHNTVSWYQQALGQGPQFIFQYYREEENGRGNFPPRFSGLQFPNYSSELNVNALELDDSALYLCASSSYPGTGAPGSDTQYFGPGTRLTVL.

The gene calls are TRBV28 and TRBJ2-7; the match to TRBD1 covers 7 bases. V gave up 5 bases and J gave up 3 bases; unmatched junction bases: 4. This CDR3 has 13 residues. CDR1 MDHEN and CDR2 SYDVKM come from the germline V gene. CDR3 region: CASSNRDSYEQYF. The CDR3 coding sequence is TGTGCCAGCAGTAACAGGGACAGCTACGAGCAGTACTTC.

This clonotype showed up just a few times. This chain joins TRBV10-2 and TRBJ2-1; 9 nucleotides match TRBD1. The CDR3 runs to 14 residues. Germline-derived CDR1 and CDR2 are WSHSY and SAAADI. Trimming removed 4 bases from V and 5 bases from J; junction bases left unmatched: 3. The CDR3: CASSGTGGNNEQFF. The CDR3 region has the DNA TGCGCCAGCAGTGGAACAGGGGGCAACAATGAGCAGTTCTTC.

V gene TRBV6-1 combines with J gene TRBJ2-5; 7 bases match TRBD2. There are 14 residues in the CDR3. The V and J ends lost 6 bases and 1 base, in that order; junction bases with no gene match: 5. Germline V lookup: CDR1 MNHNS, CDR2 SASEGT. CDR3 protein: CASSHGLVQETQYF. As DNA, the CDR3 is TGTGCCAGCAGCCACGGACTAGTCCAAGAGACCCAGTACTTC.